This TCR beta chain is drawn from a study of T cells after yellow fever vaccination. Across the study: Fractions of low cell number were prepared using SMART-Seq v4 Ultra Low Input.

Notes on the study in general: Though weaker, the secondary response peaked faster, on day 5 versus 15.

The V gene lost 2 bases and the J gene lost 7 bases, with 15 bases spanning the gap. The CDR3 covers 15 residues. Germline V gene sequence: CDR1 KGHSH, CDR2 LQKENI. Note on this clonotype: Its antigen is not known.

Researchers made TCR cDNA using 5'RACE template switching, and this step added a universal primer site and UMIs. MiXCR, run by TCRdb on the 5' RACE reads, gives a single entry per CDR3 protein. The profile shows under 600,000 distinct CDR3 sequences, about 13% of them singletons. The clonotype comes from a young man who received the YFV17D yellow fever vaccine. Sequencing was performed on PBMCs, taken on the day of the yellow fever booster vaccination. This chain joins TRBV18 and TRBJ1-5; no clear D gene. The CDR3: CASSPNGGLGQPQHF. The DNA of the CDR3 is TGTGCCAGCTCACCAAACGGAGGGCTAGGGCAGCCCCAGCATTTT.